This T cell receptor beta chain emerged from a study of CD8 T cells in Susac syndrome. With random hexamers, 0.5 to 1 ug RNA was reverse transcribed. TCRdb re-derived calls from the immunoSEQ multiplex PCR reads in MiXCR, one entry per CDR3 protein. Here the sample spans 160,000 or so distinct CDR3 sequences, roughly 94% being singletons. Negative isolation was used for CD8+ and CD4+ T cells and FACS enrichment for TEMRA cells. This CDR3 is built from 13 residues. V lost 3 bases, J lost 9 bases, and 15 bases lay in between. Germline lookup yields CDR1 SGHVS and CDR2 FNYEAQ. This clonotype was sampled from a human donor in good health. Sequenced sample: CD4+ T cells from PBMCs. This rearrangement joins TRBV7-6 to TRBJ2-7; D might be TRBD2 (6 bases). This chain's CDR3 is CASSLGSGAGQYF. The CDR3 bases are TGTGCCAGCAGCTTGGGGTCGGGAGCAGGGCAGTACTTC.